Sequencing of this TCR beta chain was carried out in a study of T cells in women clearing cervical HPV infection. In the study overall: For cases, blood was sampled a median around 150 days after lesion detection, interquartile range roughly 80 to 230 days.

Trimming cost V 4 bases and J 5 bases; bases outside gene matches: 10. The CDR3 is made up of 16 amino acids. Germline assignment: CDR1 MNHEY and CDR2 SVGEGT. Some clones are missing from TCRdb's copy, which holds only in-frame ones; the method was immunoSEQ multiplex PCR. The repertoire table contains tens of thousands of clones. Study results and caveats: Repertoire richness, not evenness, was significantly elevated in CIN3+ cases versus controls.

In regard to this clone: Its antigen is currently unknown. Sequencing ends 3 residues short of the CDR3 end; the germline J gene provides the rest.

The chain recombines TRBV6-2 or TRBV6-3 with TRBJ1-5; 8 positions match TRBD1. The TCR sequence derives from a woman between 18 and 69 years old with a cervical HPV16 infection that either progressed to CIN3+ or cleared (not recorded which). The material sequenced was blood buffy coat. The covered CDR3 bases are TGTGCCAGCAGTTCCGACCGGACAGGGCCGGATCAGCCC. It specifies CASSSDRTGPDQP. The entire CDR3 reads CASSSDRTGPDQPQHF.